The 22 T cell receptor beta chains given below trace back to one sample, sequenced in a study of T cell responses to AZD1222 COVID-19 vaccine (dated by TCRdb to the early 2020s). Libraries were prepared through the immunoSEQ multiplex PCR assay. The table was pulled from immuneACCESS by TCRdb, which kept in-frame rearrangements only. Such tables lose some clones; where checked, under half of the loss comes from unresolved V genes, and the rest has no known cause. Here the sample has about 180,000 clones; 75% to 90% occur a single time. The ten top clones hold about 4.3% of the sample. The time point label, as the study defines it: about 28 days (+/-7) after the second vaccine dose. What the treatment or condition label conveys for this sample: meningococcal conjugate vaccine given as trial control. The input for sequencing was peripheral blood, taken 28 days after the second dose of the MenACWY control vaccine. Receptor source: an adult who received the MenACWY meningococcal vaccine as a control.

J is TRBJ1-1 and V is TRBV24-1; possible D gene TRBD1, 5 bases. V dropped 2 bases and J dropped 4 bases, with 16 bases sitting between them. The CDR3 loop spans 16 amino acids. CDR1 is KGHDR and CDR2 is SFDVKD in the germline V gene. CDR3 loop: CATSDSEAGTGTEAFF. CDR3 in DNA: TGTGCCACCAGTGATTCGGAGGCAGGGACTGGCACTGAAGCTTTCTTT.

The chain combines TRBV30 with TRBJ1-4; 9 bases map to TRBD1. Germline V lookup: CDR1 GTSNPN, CDR2 SVGIG (reference sequence). This CDR3 region has 14 residues. Losses at the gene ends were 3 bases for V and 8 bases for J; bases not matched to a gene: 7. CDR3: CAWRLTGGYEKLFF. The CDR3 DNA reads as TGTGCCTGGAGGCTGACAGGGGGGTACGAAAAACTGTTTTTT.

The chain recombines TRBV7-2 with TRBJ2-1, with D unresolved. The length of the CDR3 is 13 residues. Germline values: CDR1 SGHTA, CDR2 FQGNSA. Deletions cut 5 bases from V and 2 bases from J, with 7 bases between. In nucleotides, the CDR3 is TGTGCCAGCAGCCCTCGGCCCTACAATGAGCAGTTCTTC. Amino acid sequence: CASSPRPYNEQFF.

The chain recombines TRBV6-5 with TRBJ2-7; 9 bases agree with TRBD1. The CDR3 contains 14 residues. The trim removed 5 bases at V and 5 bases at J, leaving 7 bases unmatched. Germline lookup yields CDR1 MNHEY and CDR2 SVGAGI. The CDR3 region is CASSRGTGRNEQYF. CDR3 nucleotide sequence: TGTGCCAGCAGTAGGGGGACAGGGCGAAACGAGCAGTACTTC.

The V gene is TRBV28, the J gene TRBJ2-7, with D possibly being TRBD2 (5 bases). The CDR3 covers 13 residues. Germline CDR1 MDHEN, CDR2 SYDVKM. The V and J ends lost 8 bases and 5 bases respectively, with 16 bases between them. The CDR3 spells CASLPRGMDEQYF. The CDR3 DNA sequence: TGTGCCAGCCTCCCTCGAGGGATGGACGAGCAGTACTTC.

The V gene is TRBV18, the J gene TRBJ1-2; D is possibly TRBD1 (5 bases). This CDR3 is built from 14 residues. Germline V CDR1 and CDR2: KGHSH, LQKENI. Trimming stripped 0 bases from V and 8 bases from J, with 13 bases between. The CDR3 protein is CASSPPAGSSGYTF. CDR3 nucleotide sequence: TGTGCCAGCTCACCACCGGCAGGGTCTTCCGGCTACACCTTC.

This clone occurred once. The J gene is TRBJ2-7, the V gene TRBV19; D may be TRBD2 (5 bases). From germline, CDR1 is LNHDA and CDR2 SQIVND (reference sequence). The V and J ends lost 1 base and 3 bases respectively, with 7 bases between them. The CDR3 sequence is 13 residues long. CDR3 region: CASSIVEGYEQYF. In DNA, the CDR3 is TGTGCCAGTAGTATAGTTGAGGGCTACGAGCAGTACTTC.

The chain combines TRBV5-6 with TRBJ1-1; D ambiguous. Germline lookup yields CDR1 SGHDT and CDR2 YYEEEE. The CDR3 runs to 13 residues. V was cut by 4 bases and J by 8 bases, with 15 bases left in between. Here the CDR3 DNA reads TGTGCCAGCAGCAAGGTGGGGTCGCGGGAAGCTTTCTTT. Residues: CASSKVGSREAFF.

The chain uses TRBV6-5 and TRBJ2-1, with D tentatively TRBD2 (7 bases). Trimming took 4 bases from V and 8 from J, leaving 18 bases between them. This CDR3 has 15 residues. The germline V gene encodes CDR1 MNHEY and CDR2 SVGAGI. CDR3 in DNA: TGTGCCAGCAGTTTTTCTCCAGGAGGGGGGGATGAGCAGTTCTTC. Its protein product is CASSFSPGGGDEQFF.

The chain has TRBV7-2 and TRBJ1-1; D gene uncertain. The germline V gene encodes CDR1 SGHTA and CDR2 FQGNSA. Trimming left V 4 bases short and J 1 base short, with 13 bases between. The CDR3 consists of 15 residues. The CDR3 region is CASSSPGGPNTEAFF. The DNA for the CDR3 is TGTGCCAGCAGCTCTCCCGGCGGACCGAACACTGAAGCTTTCTTT.

The CDR3 region has the DNA TGTGCCAGCAGCGCTACTAGCGGGGTCTACAATGAGCAGTTCTTC. It codes for CASSATSGVYNEQFF. J is TRBJ2-1 and V is TRBV7-2; the match to TRBD2 covers 10 bases. In germline, CDR1 is SGHTA, CDR2 FQGNSA. Losses at the gene ends were 5 bases for V and 3 bases for J; bases not matched to a gene: 4. The CDR3 extends over 15 amino acids.

This sequence joins TRBV30 and TRBJ1-2; TRBD1 is a possible D gene (5 bases). Deletions cut 5 bases from V and 0 bases from J, with 13 bases between. The CDR3 contains 14 residues. Germline lookup yields CDR1 GTSNPN and CDR2 SVGIG (reference sequence). DNA for the CDR3: TGTGCCTGGGGAAGACAGCCATCTAACTATGGCTACACCTTC. Amino acids: CAWGRQPSNYGYTF.

The DNA for the CDR3 is TGTGCCATCGGACAGGGTAGGGGGCAAGAGACCCAGTACTTC. Translating it yields CAIGQGRGQETQYF. The chain joins TRBV10-3 to TRBJ2-5; 8 bases are a match to TRBD1. The CDR3 runs 14 residues. Germline V gene sequence: CDR1 ENHRY, CDR2 SYGVKD. J was trimmed by 2 bases and V by 8 bases; bases with no gene match: 7.

V gene TRBV9 combines with J gene TRBJ2-5; 10 positions agree with TRBD1. CDR1 and CDR2 (germline): SGDLS, YYNGEE. V trimming: 3 bases; J trimming: 3 bases; junction bases outside the gene matches: 14. The CDR3 consists of 18 residues. CDR3 bases: TGTGCCAGCAGCGCGGCGATTCCGGGACAGGGGCTTGAAGAGACCCAGTACTTC. The encoded protein is CASSAAIPGQGLEETQYF.

This chain uses TRBV27 with TRBJ1-1; the D gene is possibly TRBD1 (6 bases). The CDR3 loop spans 14 amino acids. The V and J ends lost 2 bases and 0 bases respectively, with 7 bases between them. Germline CDR1 is MNHEY and CDR2 is SMNVEV (reference sequence). The CDR3 sequence is CASSLRGLNTEAFF. The CDR3 nucleotides are TGTGCCAGCAGTTTAAGGGGGTTGAACACTGAAGCTTTCTTT.

The genes are TRBV2 and TRBJ1-2; the match to TRBD1 covers 7 bases. The germline V gene encodes CDR1 SNHLY and CDR2 FYNNEI. This CDR3 spans 14 amino acids. After removal of 7 bases from V and 4 bases from J, the junction contained 9 bases not matched to a gene. The CDR3 loop reads CASNTGGGGYGYTF. CDR3 DNA sequence: TGTGCCAGCAACACGGGAGGGGGCGGCTATGGCTACACCTTC.

This clone was observed once. This chain uses TRBV7-2 with TRBJ2-2; TRBD2 agrees at 10 bases. The CDR3 contains 16 residues. The germline CDR1 and CDR2 sequences are SGHTA and FQGNSA. V trimming: 3 bases; J trimming: 5 bases; junction bases outside the gene matches: 6. The chain's CDR3 is CASSFTSGTFTGELFF. CDR3 coding DNA: TGTGCCAGCAGCTTTACTAGCGGGACTTTTACCGGGGAGCTGTTTTTT.

The gene calls are TRBV4-2 and TRBJ2-7; 7 positions agree with TRBD2. Germline loops: CDR1 LGHNA, CDR2 YNFKEQ. V shed 1 base and J 2 bases; nucleotides not matched to a gene: 2. This CDR3 comprises 14 residues. The CDR3: CASSQASGPYEQYF. The CDR3 DNA is TGTGCCAGCAGCCAAGCTAGCGGCCCCTACGAGCAGTACTTC.

The genes are TRBV4-3 and TRBJ2-3, with 14 positions matching TRBD2. In germline, CDR1 is LGHNA, CDR2 YSLEER. V shed 4 bases and J 1 base; nucleotides not matched to a gene: 7. The CDR3 runs 18 residues. The DNA for the CDR3 is TGCGCCAGCAGCCTACACCCGGGACTAGCGGGAGGCACAGATACGCAGTATTTT. It encodes CASSLHPGLAGGTDTQYF.

This clone was observed once. The chain combines TRBV19 with TRBJ2-6; no clear D. CDR1 LNHDA and CDR2 SQIVND come from the germline V gene (reference sequence). The V end lost 5 bases, the J end lost 1 base, and 6 bases lay between the germline ends. The CDR3 loop spans 14 amino acids. This CDR3 is CASSPGSGANVLTF. For the CDR3, the DNA is TGTGCCAGTAGTCCAGGTTCTGGGGCCAACGTCCTGACTTTC.

CDR3 amino acids: CASSPLGWTGGEQYF. As DNA, the CDR3 is TGTGCCAGCAGCCCCCTCGGATGGACAGGGGGCGAGCAGTACTTC. V usage is TRBV7-9 and J usage is TRBJ2-7; 10 nucleotides match TRBD1. Germline V gene sequence: CDR1 SEHNR, CDR2 FQNEAQ (reference sequence). Trimming removed 5 bases from V and 6 bases from J; junction bases left unmatched: 10. The CDR3 consists of 15 residues.

The rearrangement joins TRBV29-1 to TRBJ2-5, with D uncertain. The CDR3 covers 12 residues. Trimming cost V 4 bases and J 2 bases, with 8 bases left between them. Germline V gene lookup returns CDR1 SQVTM and CDR2 ANQGSEA. The CDR3 here is CSVADSQETQYF. The CDR3 DNA follows: TGCAGCGTTGCTGATTCTCAAGAGACCCAGTACTTC.